Shown below are 28 T cell receptor beta chains from a single sample sequenced in a study of T-cell memory formation after mild COVID-19. TCRdb called the 5' RACE reads again in MiXCR, with one record for every CDR3 protein. The sample lists 400,000 or so distinct CDR3 sequences, around 20% seen once, with 8.4% in the top ten. The material sequenced was PBMCs or a T cell subset sorted from them (not recorded which). The receptors stem from an adult woman who had mild COVID-19 (a few samples of this study predate the infection). Cell type and time point are not known.

This chain uses TRBV7-9 with TRBJ1-1; D unclear. The CDR3 is made up of 13 amino acids. Germline V gives CDR1 SEHNR, CDR2 FQNEAQ (reference sequence). Trimming shortened V by 3 bases and J by 8 bases, and 13 bases separated the two germline ends. DNA of the CDR3: TGTGCCAGCAGCTTCGGAGCGGACTTCGAAGCTTTCTTT. Amino acids: CASSFGADFEAFF.

The rearrangement uses TRBV10-3 and TRBJ2-5; 9 nucleotides match TRBD2. CDR3 length: 16 residues. V was clipped by 1 base and J by 7 bases; unmatched bases: 10. Germline loops: CDR1 ENHRY, CDR2 SYGVKD. CDR3 sequence: CAISELTSGAFGTQYF. In DNA, the CDR3 is TGTGCCATCAGTGAGTTGACTAGCGGAGCGTTCGGGACCCAGTACTTC.

V gene TRBV7-9 combines with J gene TRBJ1-4; the match to TRBD1 covers 8 bases. The germline V gene has CDR1 SEHNR and CDR2 FQNEAQ (reference sequence). The length of the CDR3 is 15 residues. The ends lost 5 bases at V and 5 bases at J; junction bases unmatched: 7. The CDR3 DNA reads TGTGCCAGCAGCATCGGACAGGGAGGGAATGAAAAACTGTTTTTT. Translation gives CASSIGQGGNEKLFF.

This clonotype was found a few times. The chain employs TRBV12-3 or TRBV12-4 and TRBJ2-2, with TRBD2 matching 10 bases. The CDR3 consists of 18 residues. Unmatched junction bases numbered 11, after V lost 4 bases and J lost 3 bases. CDR3 loop: CASSWTLAGEGYTGELFF. In nucleotides, the CDR3 is TGTGCCAGCAGTTGGACTCTAGCGGGAGAAGGATACACCGGGGAGCTGTTTTTT.

There are a few counts of this clonotype. J is TRBJ2-7 and V is TRBV13; a possible D gene is TRBD1 (5 bases). Germline V lookup: CDR1 PRHDT, CDR2 FYEKMQ (reference sequence). This CDR3 comprises 14 residues. V gave up 4 bases and J gave up 0 bases, with 10 bases separating them. The CDR3 coding sequence is TGTGCCAGCAGCTCATACAGGAGCTCCTACGAGCAGTACTTC. Translation: CASSSYRSSYEQYF. The whole variable domain, filled in from reference TRBV13 and TRBJ2-7, reads AAGVIQSPRHLIKEKRETATLKCYPIPRHDTVYWYQQGPGQDPQFLISFYEKMQSDKGSIPDRFSAQQFSDYHSELNMSSLELGDSALYFCASSSYRSSYEQYFGPGTRLTVT.

The chain has TRBV24-1 and TRBJ2-1; 8 bases line up with TRBD2. Germline CDR1 reads KGHDR; CDR2 reads SFDVKD. With V trimmed by 2 bases and J by 7 bases, 9 bases remained unmatched. The CDR3 has 16 amino acids. CDR3 DNA: TGTGCCACCAGTGATTGGGCGGGAGGTAATGGGAATGAGCAGTTCTTC. Translating it yields CATSDWAGGNGNEQFF.

This clonotype has a handful of counts. The chain combines TRBV10-3 with TRBJ1-6; D may be TRBD1 (5 bases). The CDR3 extends over 14 amino acids. V shed 8 bases and J shed 5 bases, with 13 bases lying between them. Looked up from germline, CDR1 is ENHRY and CDR2 is SYGVKD. The CDR3 reads CAIARDGDNSPLHF. The CDR3 DNA reads TGTGCCATCGCCCGGGACGGTGATAATTCACCCCTCCACTTT.

This clonotype was counted only a few times. The chain links TRBV9 to TRBJ1-2; 9 bases are a match to TRBD1. V was clipped by 4 bases and J by 10 bases; unmatched bases: 11. This CDR3 contains 14 residues. Germline V gene lookup returns CDR1 SGDLS and CDR2 YYNGEE. The CDR3 nucleotides are TGTGCCAGCAGCTCCCCCGGGACAGGGTTTGACTACACCTTC. It specifies CASSSPGTGFDYTF.

The genes are TRBV7-9 and TRBJ2-7; TRBD2 matches at 8 bases. CDR3 length: 16 residues. Germline CDR1 reads SEHNR; CDR2 reads FQNEAQ (reference sequence). The V and J ends lost 5 bases and 2 bases, in that order; junction bases with no gene match: 11. The CDR3 DNA is TGTGCCAGCAGCCCCCGTACTAGCGGAGGGACCTACGAGCAGTACTTC. Amino acids: CASSPRTSGGTYEQYF.

This clonotype was detected a few times. The chain couples TRBV14 to TRBJ1-6, with D unresolved. This CDR3 has 14 residues. Trimming cost V 0 bases and J 10 bases, with 10 bases left between them. Per germline, CDR1 SGHDN and CDR2 FVKESK. CDR3 nucleotides: TGTGCCAGCAGCCAAGAAGCGGCGGGGTCACCCCTCCACTTT. Translated, it gives CASSQEAAGSPLHF.

This clonotype was counted only a few times. This chain connects TRBV6-1 to TRBJ2-1, with D uncertain. V was trimmed by 6 bases and J by 6 bases, leaving 9 bases between them. The CDR3 covers 12 residues. The germline V gene has CDR1 MNHNS and CDR2 SASEGT. The CDR3 sequence is CASRDPSNEQFF. The DNA of the CDR3 is TGTGCCAGCAGGGACCCCTCCAATGAGCAGTTCTTC.

This clonotype showed up just a few times. The CDR3 reads CATWTGGMTDTQYF. CDR3 nucleotides: TGTGCCACATGGACAGGGGGAATGACAGATACGCAGTATTTT. The chain has TRBV10-3 and TRBJ2-3, with TRBD1 matching over 10 bases. The length of the CDR3 is 14 residues. In germline, CDR1 is ENHRY, CDR2 SYGVKD. The ends lost 10 bases at V and 3 bases at J; junction bases unmatched: 7.

This clonotype has just a few counts. The chain employs TRBV25-1 and TRBJ2-7; D unresolved. Looked up from germline, CDR1 is MGHDK and CDR2 is SYGVNS. The germline V and J ends were trimmed by 3 bases and 2 bases, with 8 bases remaining between them. CDR3 length equals 13 residues. CDR3: CASSENSPYEQYF. Written as DNA, the CDR3 is TGTGCCAGCAGTGAGAACAGCCCCTACGAGCAGTACTTC.

The chain has TRBV7-6 and TRBJ2-3; tentative D call: TRBD2 (6 bases). CDR3 length equals 13 residues. CDR1 is SGHVS and CDR2 is FNYEAQ in the germline V gene. The V and J ends lost 5 bases and 8 bases respectively, with 14 bases between them. The CDR3: CASSPRDGGTQYF. The CDR3 DNA reads TGTGCCAGCAGCCCGCGGGATGGCGGTACGCAGTATTTT.

The chain carries TRBV14 and TRBJ1-5, with unresolved D. V shed 1 base and J shed 8 bases, with 9 bases lying between them. CDR3 size: 13 residues. Germline loops: CDR1 SGHDN, CDR2 FVKESK. The CDR3 region has the DNA TGTGCCAGCAGCCAAGGTTTTTTGGAGCCCCAGCATTTT. Translated: CASSQGFLEPQHF.

V is TRBV29-1 and J is TRBJ2-3; a weak D match, TRBD1 (5 bases). The ends were cut back, 8 bases at V and 5 bases at J, with 20 bases in the middle. The CDR3 is 14 residues long. In germline, CDR1 is SQVTM, CDR2 ANQGSEA. The CDR3 loop reads CSLWTHQDGDTQYF. The DNA of the CDR3 is TGCAGCCTCTGGACACACCAGGACGGAGATACGCAGTATTTT.

The rearrangement uses TRBV7-9 and TRBJ1-1, with D perhaps TRBD1 (6 bases). This CDR3 has 13 residues. With 3 bases removed from V and 10 bases from J, the gap between germline ends came to 15 bases. The germline V gene encodes CDR1 SEHNR and CDR2 FQNEAQ (reference sequence). The CDR3 is CASSLRTDLGAFF. The CDR3 DNA reads TGTGCCAGCAGCTTGAGGACAGACCTTGGAGCTTTCTTT.

The table lists this clonotype with a few counts. The rearrangement joins TRBV7-2 to TRBJ2-4, with unresolved D. The CDR3 covers 16 residues. Per the germline V gene, CDR1 is SGHTA and CDR2 is FQGNSA. The V gene lost 1 base and the J gene lost 0 bases, with 10 bases spanning the gap. This chain's CDR3 is CASSLGPTLAKNIQYF. The DNA for the CDR3 is TGTGCCAGCAGCTTAGGGCCAACTCTAGCCAAAAACATTCAGTACTTC.

The genes are TRBV7-9 and TRBJ1-6; a weak D match, TRBD1 (6 bases). Trimming removed 1 base at V and 0 bases at J, with 7 bases between. Germline assignment: CDR1 SEHNR and CDR2 FQNEAQ (reference sequence). The CDR3 spans 16 residues. CDR3 sequence (DNA): TGTGCCAGCAGCTTAGAGGGGGACTCCTATAATTCACCCCTCCACTTT. Its protein product is CASSLEGDSYNSPLHF.

This clonotype was counted a few times. The chain is built from TRBV5-1 and TRBJ2-2; D is uncertain. Trimming cost V 0 bases and J 4 bases, with 13 bases left between them. Germline CDR1 reads SGHRS; CDR2 reads YFSETQ. The CDR3 runs to 16 residues. In nucleotides, the CDR3 is TGCGCCAGCAGCTTGGGAGGTCTCGCGACCACCGGGGAGCTGTTTTTT. Protein product: CASSLGGLATTGELFF.

The V call is TRBV20-1, the J call TRBJ2-7; D is unclear. V gave up 1 base and J gave up 1 base, with 8 bases separating them. The CDR3 loop spans 13 amino acids. The germline V gene encodes CDR1 DFQATT and CDR2 SNEGSKA (reference sequence). This CDR3 reads CSARVGPSYEQYF. The CDR3 DNA is TGCAGTGCTAGAGTAGGGCCTTCCTACGAGCAGTACTTC.

This chain joins TRBV29-1 and TRBJ1-1; D is unresolved. This CDR3 is built from 17 residues. V shed 7 bases and J shed 3 bases, with 27 bases lying between them. The germline gives CDR1 SQVTM, CDR2 ANQGSEA. The CDR3 DNA sequence: TGCAGCGCCCGAAGAAGTACGGGGTTCATGACGGACACTGAAGCTTTCTTT. It translates to CSARRSTGFMTDTEAFF.

The rearrangement uses TRBV7-2 and TRBJ1-1, with a weak D call TRBD1 (5 bases). Trimming took off 0 bases at V and 5 bases at J, with 13 bases between the two ends. Per the germline V gene, CDR1 is SGHTA and CDR2 is FQGNSA. The CDR3 extends over 15 amino acids. CDR3 loop: CASSLAGTETTEAFF. CDR3 DNA: TGTGCCAGCAGCTTAGCGGGGACGGAGACGACTGAAGCTTTCTTT.

The chain couples TRBV2 to TRBJ2-1; D may match TRBD1 or TRBD2 (5 bases each). The V end was cut by 1 base, the J end by 5 bases, with 12 bases between. CDR1 is SNHLY and CDR2 is FYNNEI in the germline V gene. The CDR3 is 15 amino acids. As DNA, the CDR3 is TGTGCCAGCAGTGAAGGTCGGGGCGCAAACAATGAGCAGTTCTTC. Translation: CASSEGRGANNEQFF. Supplemented by reference TRBV2 and TRBJ2-1, the full variable domain reads EPEVTQTPSHQVTQMGQEVILRCVPISNHLYFYWYRQILGQKVEFLVSFYNNEISEKSEIFDDQFSVERPDGSNFTLKIRSTKLEDSAMYFCASSEGRGANNEQFFGPGTRLTVL.

The gene calls are TRBV7-2 and TRBJ2-7, with TRBD2 matching 8 bases. Near its end, the DNA agrees better with TRBJ2-5, so the J call may be wrong. Germline assignment: CDR1 SGHTA and CDR2 FQGNSA. CDR3 length equals 16 residues. The CDR3 loop reads CASSQAGLGVSETQYF. The CDR3 DNA reads as TGTGCCAGCAGTCAAGCGGGACTAGGGGTTTCAGAGACCCAGTACTTC.

The rearrangement uses TRBV20-1 and TRBJ2-1; D ambiguous. The CDR3 extends over 15 amino acids. CDR1 is DFQATT and CDR2 is SNEGSKA in the germline V gene (reference sequence). Trimming removed 0 bases at V and 5 bases at J, with 14 bases between. CDR3 nucleotides: TGCAGTGCTAGAGATTATGGGCGGTTGAACAATGAGCAGTTCTTC. Amino acids: CSARDYGRLNNEQFF.

V gene TRBV4-2 combines with J gene TRBJ2-3; a possible D gene is TRBD2 (6 bases). This CDR3 region has 18 residues. Germline-derived CDR1 and CDR2 are LGHNA and YNFKEQ. V was shortened by 5 bases and J by 0 bases, with 21 bases between the two germline ends. CDR3 sequence (DNA): TGTGCCAGCAGCGACCTTCCCGGGACTCGAGTTAGCACAGATACGCAGTATTTT. It yields the protein CASSDLPGTRVSTDTQYF.

This clonotype appeared a few times. The chain has TRBV30 and TRBJ2-7; TRBD1 might be the D (6 bases). Germline V gene sequence: CDR1 GTSNPN, CDR2 SVGIG (reference sequence). CDR3 length: 16 amino acids. The V end lost 2 bases, the J end lost 4 bases, and 21 bases lay between the germline ends. CDR3 region: CAWSSSTTGIRYEQYF. In nucleotides, the CDR3 is TGTGCCTGGAGTTCATCCACTACAGGGATCAGATACGAGCAGTACTTC. The variable domain in full, with the rest retrieved from reference TRBV30 and TRBJ2-7, is SQTIHQWPATLVQPVGSPLSLECTVEGTSNPNLYWYRQAAGRGLQLLFYSVGIGQISSEVPQNLSASRPQDRQFILSSKKLLLSDSGFYLCAWSSSTTGIRYEQYFGPGTRLTVT.